Each of the 21 T cell receptor beta chains below was sequenced from the same sample in a study of blood T cell repertoires in COVID-19. The table came from immunoSEQ multiplex PCR; TCRdb's copy has only in-frame clones and leaves some out. Among over 85,000 clones listed, 86% were seen once. The sample consisted of peripheral blood. The receptor source for this set is a man in his 60s with acute or convalescent COVID-19.

This clone was counted only a few times. This sequence joins TRBV10-3 and TRBJ1-1, with D perhaps TRBD1 (6 bases). V was cut by 11 bases and J by 1 base, with 20 bases left in between. In germline, CDR1 is ENHRY, CDR2 SYGVKD. The CDR3 is made up of 15 amino acids. CDR3: CASSPRGNTNTEAFF. CDR3 nucleotides: TGTGCCTCATCCCCCAGGGGAAATACGAACACTGAAGCTTTCTTT.

The V call is TRBV5-1, the J call TRBJ2-1, with 10 bases aligning to TRBD2. The CDR3 extends over 19 amino acids. Germline loops: CDR1 SGHRS, CDR2 YFSETQ. Losses at the gene ends were 3 bases for V and 0 bases for J; bases not matched to a gene: 12. The CDR3 region has the DNA TGCGCCAGCAGCTCTTCCCGACTAGCGGGCAGGAGCTCCTACAATGAGCAGTTCTTC. Translating gives CASSSSRLAGRSSYNEQFF.

The V gene is TRBV18, the J gene TRBJ1-3; 10 nucleotides line up with TRBD1. With 3 bases clipped from V and 2 bases from J, the junction kept 4 bases outside the gene matches. The CDR3 is 16 amino acids. CDR1 and CDR2 (germline): KGHSH, LQKENI. CDR3 residues: CASSPAGTGAGNTIYF. The CDR3 DNA sequence: TGTGCCAGCTCACCTGCCGGGACAGGGGCTGGAAACACCATATATTTT.

The chain recombines TRBV5-1 with TRBJ1-2; TRBD1 is a possible D gene (6 bases). Germline CDR1 and CDR2: SGHRS and YFSETQ. Between the trimmed V and J ends, which lost 4 bases and 8 bases, there was a span of 15 bases. The CDR3 loop spans 13 amino acids. The CDR3 protein is CASSPQPGEGYTF. The CDR3 DNA reads TGCGCCAGCAGCCCTCAGCCAGGGGAAGGCTACACCTTC.

The rearrangement uses TRBV9 and TRBJ2-2; D perhaps matches TRBD1 (5 bases). V gave up 0 bases and J gave up 5 bases, with 11 bases separating them. The CDR3 runs 15 residues. Germline-derived CDR1 and CDR2 are SGDLS and YYNGEE. The CDR3, as DNA: TGTGCCAGCAGCGTAGAGGGGTCGGCAACCGGGGAGCTGTTTTTT. Translated, it gives CASSVEGSATGELFF.

V usage is TRBV6-2 or TRBV6-3 and J usage is TRBJ2-5; 9 bases map to TRBD2. The CDR3 contains 16 residues. Per the germline V gene, CDR1 is MNHEY and CDR2 is SVGEGT. Unmatched junction bases numbered 13, after V lost 6 bases and J lost 5 bases. CDR3 sequence reads: CASSRRVGGGAETQYF. CDR3 sequence (DNA): TGTGCCAGCAGCCGGCGGGTTGGCGGGGGGGCGGAGACCCAGTACTTC.

The chain joins TRBV10-3 to TRBJ1-1; D remains ambiguous. Trimming removed 3 bases at V and 2 bases at J, with 4 bases between. CDR1 and CDR2 from the germline V gene are ENHRY and SYGVKD. The CDR3 loop spans 12 amino acids. The CDR3 DNA sequence: TGTGCCATCAGTGATTTAAACACTGAAGCTTTCTTT. This codes for CAISDLNTEAFF.

CDR3 nucleotides: TGTGCCAGCAGCCCGGGCCGACTAGCGGGGTCTAATCTGGATACGCAGTATTTT. Translated, it gives CASSPGRLAGSNLDTQYF. The rearrangement uses TRBV11-3 and TRBJ2-3, with 11 bases that match TRBD2. CDR1 and CDR2 (germline): SGHNT, YENEEA. The CDR3 runs 18 residues. Trimming took 5 bases from V and 6 from J; bases not matched to a gene: 16.

This clone was picked up a small number of times. V usage is TRBV27 and J usage is TRBJ1-2; 7 bases fit TRBD1. This CDR3 region has 15 residues. Germline lookup yields CDR1 MNHEY and CDR2 SMNVEV (reference sequence). V was clipped by 6 bases and J by 5 bases; unmatched bases: 12. CDR3 loop: CASRRQGSELYGYTF. As DNA, the CDR3 is TGTGCCAGCAGGCGACAGGGATCGGAACTTTATGGCTACACCTTC.

The chain employs TRBV4-1 and TRBJ2-2; TRBD2 is a possible D gene (6 bases). The CDR3 consists of 18 residues. Trimming cost V 0 bases and J 4 bases, with 18 bases left between them. Germline assignment: CDR1 MGHRA and CDR2 YSYEKL. Here the CDR3 reads CASSQDPGTPGGTGELFF. In DNA form, the CDR3 reads TGCGCCAGCAGCCAAGACCCCGGGACCCCCGGGGGCACCGGGGAGCTGTTTTTT.

The chain joins TRBV19 to TRBJ1-5, with TRBD1 matching over 10 bases. The germline V gene has CDR1 LNHDA and CDR2 SQIVND (reference sequence). This CDR3 contains 17 residues. The ends lost 7 bases at V and 6 bases at J; junction bases unmatched: 15. The CDR3: CASTKPGTGATGQPQHF. CDR3 nucleotides: TGTGCCAGTACCAAACCGGGGACAGGGGCTACGGGTCAGCCCCAGCATTTT.

The chain has TRBV11-2 and TRBJ2-7, with D perhaps TRBD1 (5 bases). V lost 2 bases to trimming and J lost 6 bases, with 17 bases between them. Germline V gene lookup returns CDR1 SGHAT and CDR2 FQNNGV. The CDR3 spans 15 residues. CDR3 nucleotides: TGTGCCAGCAGCTTATTCTCGGTCAGGGCTCTCGAGCAGTACTTC. Residues: CASSLFSVRALEQYF.

The chain has TRBV11-3 and TRBJ2-1; 9 bases match TRBD1. The CDR3 runs to 16 residues. Germline V gene sequence: CDR1 SGHNT, CDR2 YENEEA. Germline trimming cut 1 base from V and 3 bases from J; bases unmatched to any gene: 4. The CDR3 loop is CASSLAGTGIYNEQFF. The DNA of the CDR3 is TGTGCCAGCAGCTTAGCCGGGACAGGGATCTACAATGAGCAGTTCTTC. The full variable domain, with the rest looked up from reference TRBV11-3 and TRBJ2-1, is EAGVVQSPRYKIIEKKQPVAFWCNPISGHNTLYWYLQNLGQGPELLIRYENEEAVDDSQLPKDRFSAERLKGVDSTLKIQPAELGDSAVYLCASSLAGTGIYNEQFFGPGTRLTVL.

This clone was counted a single time. The chain recombines TRBV7-9 with TRBJ1-3; possibly TRBD1 for D (6 bases). The V end was cut by 1 base, the J end by 1 base, with 11 bases between. The V gene's germline CDR1 is SEHNR and CDR2 FQNEAQ (reference sequence). The CDR3 totals 16 residues. The chain's CDR3 is CASSLEGRGSGNTIYF. In DNA form, the CDR3 reads TGTGCCAGCAGCTTAGAGGGCAGGGGATCTGGAAACACCATATATTTT. Supplemented by reference TRBV7-9 and TRBJ1-3, the full variable domain reads DTGVSQNPRHKITKRGQNVTFRCDPISEHNRLYWYRQTLGQGPEFLTYFQNEAQLEKSRLLSDRFSAERPKGSFSTLEIQRTEQGDSAMYLCASSLEGRGSGNTIYFGEGSWLTVV.

V usage is TRBV2 and J usage is TRBJ2-2; 7 bases line up with TRBD1. This CDR3 has 14 residues. Germline CDR1 is SNHLY and CDR2 is FYNNEI. Trimming at V came to 1 base and at J to 7 bases, leaving 3 bases not matched to a gene. The CDR3 loop reads CASSEVTGFGELFF. The CDR3 DNA sequence: TGTGCCAGCAGTGAAGTGACAGGGTTCGGGGAGCTGTTTTTT.

The rearrangement links TRBV15 to TRBJ2-7; 8 positions match TRBD1. Trimming at V came to 2 bases and at J to 1 base, leaving 10 bases not matched to a gene. Germline values: CDR1 LNHNV, CDR2 YYDKDF (reference sequence). This CDR3 is 17 amino acids long. The chain's CDR3 is CATSRLQGAPKSYEQYF. In DNA, the CDR3 is TGTGCCACCAGCAGACTGCAGGGGGCCCCCAAATCCTACGAGCAGTACTTC.

The chain combines TRBV7-9 with TRBJ2-7; 7 positions match TRBD1. The CDR3 runs 15 residues. Germline CDR1 is SEHNR and CDR2 is FQNEAQ (reference sequence). The junction had 11 bases not matched to a gene; V was cut back by 3 bases and J by 6 bases. The CDR3 loop reads CASSFPGQVLGEQYF. The CDR3 DNA follows: TGTGCCAGCAGCTTCCCCGGACAGGTCCTCGGCGAGCAGTACTTC.

In its sample, this clone was seen a few times. V and J are TRBV4-2 and TRBJ2-3; 8 nucleotides line up with TRBD1. In germline, CDR1 is LGHNA, CDR2 YNFKEQ. The CDR3 runs to 17 residues. After removal of 0 bases from V and 5 bases from J, the junction contained 10 bases not matched to a gene. CDR3 in DNA: TGTGCCAGCAGCCAAGAAGGGACGCAGGGGGCAAGAGATACGCAGTATTTT. It is translated as CASSQEGTQGARDTQYF.

The chain has TRBV30 and TRBJ1-1, with TRBD1 matching 9 bases. Germline CDR1 and CDR2: GTSNPN and SVGIG (reference sequence). The CDR3 is 16 residues long. With V trimmed by 0 bases and J by 0 bases, 5 bases remained unmatched. For the CDR3, the DNA is TGTGCCTGGAGTGTACTGACAGGGGGTATGAACACTGAAGCTTTCTTT. Its protein is CAWSVLTGGMNTEAFF. The entire variable domain, with the rest obtained from reference TRBV30 and TRBJ1-1, is as follows: SQTIHQWPATLVQPVGSPLSLECTVEGTSNPNLYWYRQAAGRGLQLLFYSVGIGQISSEVPQNLSASRPQDRQFILSSKKLLLSDSGFYLCAWSVLTGGMNTEAFFGQGTRLTVV.

V usage is TRBV18 and J usage is TRBJ1-1; TRBD1 matches at 7 bases. Germline V CDR1 and CDR2: KGHSH, LQKENI. J gave up 6 bases and V 5 bases, and 12 bases lay outside the gene matches. The length of the CDR3 is 15 residues. CDR3 sequence reads: CASSGRQGGFPEAFF. In nucleotides, the CDR3 is TGTGCCAGCTCAGGTCGACAGGGAGGTTTCCCTGAAGCTTTCTTT.

The chain has TRBV11-2 and TRBJ1-3; D may be TRBD1 (5 bases). V was cut by 1 base and J by 6 bases, with 16 bases left in between. Germline V lookup: CDR1 SGHAT, CDR2 FQNNGV. The CDR3 extends over 16 amino acids. The CDR3 DNA follows: TGTGCCAGCAGCTTAGTTGGGGGACTTACCGAAAACACCATATATTTT. Residues: CASSLVGGLTENTIYF.